These T cell receptor beta chains were read from a single sample in a study of cytomegalovirus exposure and HLA in healthy donors. Libraries were prepared by immunoSEQ multiplex PCR; TCRdb keeps only in-frame clonotypes and omits some of them. The sample lists about 140,000 clones, about four fifths occurring once. Material for sequencing was PBMCs. These receptors were collected from a man aged 35-49 years in good health and CMV-seronegative. CDR3s include the opening cysteine and the closing phenylalanine or tryptophan. Fields, in order: V gene, clone size, J gene, D gene, CDR3 DNA, CDR3 protein. D genes are given only for firm matches. Not all rows give a size; the values are once, few, many and, for expanded clones, a class.

TRBV5-1,NA,TRBJ2-7,TRBD1,TGCGCCAGCAGCTGGAGGTCCGTCCGGGACAGGGGTACCTACGAGCAGTACTTC,CASSWRSVRDRGTYEQYF
TRBV30,once,TRBJ1-2,NA,TGTGCCTGGAGTCACTCGGGTCAGGGGGGCTACACCTTC,CAWSHSGQGGYTF
TRBV21-1,NA,TRBJ2-2,NA,TGTGCCAGCAGCACACTACCGGGACTTAAGAGAGTCACCGGGGAGCTGTTTTTT,CASSTLPGLKRVTGELFF
TRBV7-9,NA,TRBJ1-5,NA,TGTGCCAGCAGCTTAGGAGCAGGCGTAAGCAATCAGCCCCAGCATTTT,CASSLGAGVSNQPQHF
TRBV6-1,NA,TRBJ1-5,NA,TGTGCCAGCAGGGAAACAGGAAATCCTCGGCCCCAGCATTTT,CASRETGNPRPQHF
TRBV9,NA,TRBJ2-6,TRBD1,TGTGCCAGCAGCGTAGAGGGACAGGGGCCTCCTGGGGCCAACGTCCTGACTTTC,CASSVEGQGPPGANVLTF
TRBV7-3,once,TRBJ2-5,NA,TGTGCCAGCAGCCCCGCTAGCCGAGAGACCCAGTACTTC,CASSPASRETQYF
TRBV5-4,NA,TRBJ1-4,TRBD1,TGTGCCAGCAGCTGGTCCGGGACAGGGGGTGAAAAACTGTTTTTT,CASSWSGTGGEKLFF
TRBV6-5,NA,TRBJ1-1,TRBD1,TGTGCCAGCAGTTACATAACAGGGGGGAGCACTGAAGCTTTCTTT,CASSYITGGSTEAFF
TRBV28,NA,TRBJ2-1,TRBD2,TGTGCCAGCAGTTTCCCAGCGGGGGTTGAGCAGTTCTTC,CASSFPAGVEQFF
TRBV28,NA,TRBJ2-1,TRBD2,TGTGCCAGCAGTTCCGGGACTACCCCCCCGGACAATGAGCAGTTCTTC,CASSSGTTPPDNEQFF
TRBV25-1,NA,TRBJ1-2,NA,TGTGCCAGCAGTGAATGGCAGGGTATTAACTATGGCTACACCTTC,CASSEWQGINYGYTF
TRBV5-1,NA,TRBJ2-7,NA,TGCGCCAGCAGCCTTGACCCCGGAGTCTACGAGCAGTACTTC,CASSLDPGVYEQYF
TRBV2,NA,TRBJ2-3,TRBD2,TGTGCCAGCAGTGGGACTAGCGGCTTTCGATGGTATTTT,CASSGTSGFRWYF
TRBV7-2,NA,TRBJ2-5,NA,TGTGCCAGCAGCTCCCCTCGAGGACAAGAGACCCAGTACTTC,CASSSPRGQETQYF
TRBV5-1,NA,TRBJ2-1,NA,TGCGCCAGCAGCTTGGCATCCTATGACAATGAGCAGTTCTTC,CASSLASYDNEQFF
TRBV5-1,NA,TRBJ2-2,TRBD1,TGCGCCAGCAGCTTACGGACAGGGCAGACCGGGGAGCTGTTTTTT,CASSLRTGQTGELFF
TRBV28,NA,TRBJ1-2,TRBD1,TGTGCCAGCAGCGATGGGACAGTCGGGGTCTATGGCTACACCTTC,CASSDGTVGVYGYTF
TRBV27,NA,TRBJ1-2,TRBD1,TGTGCCAGCAGTTTATGGGCAGGGGGGATTGGCTACACCTTC,CASSLWAGGIGYTF
TRBV18,NA,TRBJ2-3,TRBD1,TGTGCCAGCTCACGGGACAGGGACACAGATACGCAGTATTTT,CASSRDRDTDTQYF
TRBV7-9,few,TRBJ2-1,TRBD1,TGTGCCAGCAGCCACTCAGCCGGGACAGGGGTGGGGGAGCAGTTCTTC,CASSHSAGTGVGEQFF
TRBV9,NA,TRBJ1-1,NA,TGTGCCAGCAGCGTAGAGTGGGGACAAAACACTGAAGCTTTCTTT,CASSVEWGQNTEAFF
TRBV6-5,NA,TRBJ1-1,TRBD1,TGTGCCAGCAGCCGGAACAGGGGCCCGAACACTGAAGCTTTCTTT,CASSRNRGPNTEAFF
TRBV11-2,NA,TRBJ1-3,TRBD1,TGTGCCAGCAGCTTGGGGACAGGGGACTCCTCTGGAAACACCATATATTTT,CASSLGTGDSSGNTIYF
TRBV7-2,NA,TRBJ1-1,TRBD1,TGTGCCAGCAGCTTCACAGGGGAGTCCACTGAAGCTTTCTTT,CASSFTGESTEAFF
TRBV15,NA,TRBJ1-1,NA,TGTGCCACCAGCAGACCCAGGCCCGGGGACACTGAGGCTTTCTTT,CATSRPRPGDTEAFF
TRBV5-1,few,TRBJ2-1,NA,TGCGCCAGCAGCTTGGTTTGGGACACCTACAATGAGCAGTTCTTC,CASSLVWDTYNEQFF
TRBV14,NA,TRBJ1-1,TRBD1,TGTGCCAGCAGCCAATTACCAGGGGGAAAAGCTTTCTTT,CASSQLPGGKAFF
TRBV4-2,NA,TRBJ1-5,NA,TGTGCCAGCAGCCAAGGCAGGAATTATCAGCCCCAGCATTTT,CASSQGRNYQPQHF
TRBV7-2,NA,TRBJ2-2,TRBD2,TGTGCCAGCAGCTTAGCCAAAACTAGCGGGAGAAACACCGGGGAGCTGTTTTTT,CASSLAKTSGRNTGELFF